This T cell receptor (beta chain) comes out of a study of blood T cell repertoires in COVID-19. At the level of the study: Samples taken during acute and convalescent COVID-19 were collected in the United States, Italy and Spain.

Membership in each cohort depended on participant-reported clinical history. CDR1 is SNHLY, CDR2 FYNNEI, per germline. The CDR3 consists of 15 residues. Trimming cost V 5 bases and J 5 bases; bases outside gene matches: 11. Using immunoSEQ multiplex PCR, the repertoire was profiled, and TCRdb retains in-frame clones only, with some absent. The table lists about 270,000 clones, 85% to 90% of them singletons. Sample: PBMCs or T cells enriched from blood (not recorded which). The chain carries TRBV2 and TRBJ2-5, with 7 bases lining up with TRBD2. The sequence was obtained from a woman in her twenties or thirties with acute COVID-19. The CDR3 protein is CASSPAGAGRETQYF. The CDR3 nucleotides are TGTGCCAGCAGTCCGGCGGGAGCGGGGCGTGAGACCCAGTACTTC.